This T cell receptor (beta chain) is drawn from a study of T-cell memory formation after mild COVID-19 (dated by TCRdb to about 2021). Turning to the overall study: Most TCR sequence clusters were specific to one of the two donors. Longitudinal TCRalpha and TCRbeta repertoire sequencing tracked T-cell clones expanding and contracting after mild COVID-19 in two donors. Two young, previously healthy adult volunteers, one female and one male, were included in the cohort.

Sequencing used an Illumina NovaSeq 6000. TCRalpha and TCRbeta cDNA libraries were built by 5'RACE with constant-segment primers, adding sample barcodes and unique molecular identifiers. RNA was extracted from every sample with Trizol reagent. The libraries were amplified in two PCR steps, and the second step added a second sample barcode and Illumina TruSeq adapters. Libraries were sequenced on an Illumina NovaSeq with 2 x 150 bp paired-end reads. Processing in the source paper ran as follows. With migec v1.2.7, reads were demultiplexed and then collapsed into UMI-guided consensus sequences. Using mixcr v2.1.11, UMI consensuses were aligned to TRA and TRB V and J templates and then assembled into clonotypes. A clonotype was counted as expanded or contracted only when both edgeR and NoisET called the clonotype significant, with the noise models trained on biological replicates. For edgeR calls, the cutoffs were a false discovery rate-adjusted p below 0.01 and a log2 fold-change threshold of 1. As an exploratory analysis of dynamics, PCA with hierarchical clustering was applied to max-normalized trajectories of the 1000 most abundant clonotypes. The CD4 or CD8 phenotype of responding clones was assigned using the separately sequenced CD4+ and CD8+ repertoires. Through fastp at Q25 and MiXCR, TCRdb rebuilt clones from the public reads, retaining in-frame beta chains. Each CDR3 protein gets just one entry, which takes the most common genes and DNA from the rows behind it. These V and J calls derive from TCRdb rather than the authors' analysis. Within this sample are more than 200,000 distinct CDR3 sequences, with around 17% of them counted one time only. 3.5% of the sample goes to the ten largest clones.

This clonotype turned up a few times. This clone's antigen is unknown. It has no much larger one-base neighbor in the sample; base qualities were not kept. Study-wide findings and limitations: The study covered only two mild cases, and larger cohorts including severe cases with pre-infection samples were considered necessary. Balanced CD4/CD8 phenotypes were observed for clones contracting from day 15 to 85, whereas a bias towards CD4+ was observed for a second wave of clones expanding from day 15 to 37. Some responding clones were found in pre-infection memory, which suggests that pre-existing cross-reactive memory T cells took part in the SARS-CoV-2 response. SARS-CoV-2 specificity was not confirmed for the second-wave clones peaking on day 37. Contracting CD4+ clones were located mainly in the CM and EM memory subsets, whereas CD8+ clones were found to be enriched in EMRA.

Ficoll-Paque density gradient centrifugation was used to isolate PBMCs. The TCR sequence derives from a man aged 18 to 35 who had mild COVID-19 (a few samples of this study predate the infection). The sample titles of this study are shuffled in the database, so cell type and time point are left out; the donor was told from shared clones. The sample taken for sequencing was PBMCs or a T cell subset sorted from them (not recorded which).

Here is the DNA: TGTGCCAGCAGCCCAAGGGCGTTCTATGGCTACACCTTC. It specifies CASSPRAFYGYTF. The sequence links TRBV7-2 to TRBJ1-2, with no D gene named confidently. V was cut back by 5 bases and J by 4 bases, leaving a gap of 11 bases between them. Reading the germline V gene gives CDR1 SGHTA and CDR2 FQGNSA. CDR3 length: 13 amino acids, cysteine to phenylalanine. The DNA shown is the 39-base CDR3, in frame from base 1.